The 6 T cell receptor beta chains listed next were all sequenced from one sample in a study of blood T cell repertoires in COVID-19. The protocol was immunoSEQ multiplex PCR, while the TCRdb copy is restricted to in-frame clones and leaves out a portion. The data contain 90,000 or so clones, around 86% of them singletons. Source material: peripheral blood. These receptors all come from a man aged 55 to 70 with COVID-19, enrolled during active disease.

The chain employs TRBV2 and TRBJ1-2; a possible D gene is TRBD1 (6 bases). V was pared by 3 bases and J by 4 bases, with 6 bases between. The germline gives CDR1 SNHLY, CDR2 FYNNEI. This CDR3 has 12 residues. CDR3: CASSDRGYGYTF. The CDR3 DNA is TGTGCCAGCAGTGACAGGGGCTATGGCTACACCTTC.

The chain combines TRBV21-1 with TRBJ1-3; the table's D call, TRBD1, was not checked against the DNA. TRBV21-1 is a pseudogene. The CDR3 totals 16 residues. As DNA, the CDR3 is TGTGCCAGCAGCACCTTGCGGGACAGGGAGGGAAACACCATATATTTT. It translates to CASSTLRDREGNTIYF.

V is TRBV7-7 and J is TRBJ2-3; the D is unclear. The germline CDR1 and CDR2 sequences are SSHAT and FNYEAQ (reference sequence). The length of the CDR3 is 13 residues. V gave up 2 bases and J gave up 2 bases, with 5 bases separating them. The chain's CDR3 is CASSLTNTDTQYF. The CDR3 DNA follows: TGTGCCAGCAGCTTAACTAACACAGATACGCAGTATTTT.

This chain uses TRBV2 with TRBJ2-5, with 7 positions matching TRBD1. The CDR3 runs 14 residues. The V gene's germline CDR1 is SNHLY and CDR2 FYNNEI. V trimming: 7 bases; J trimming: 1 base; junction bases outside the gene matches: 6. CDR3 residues: CASTLPGGQETQYF. The CDR3 DNA reads TGTGCCAGCACCCTCCCAGGGGGCCAAGAGACCCAGTACTTC. Full variable domain (remainder filled in from reference TRBV2 and TRBJ2-5): EPEVTQTPSHQVTQMGQEVILRCVPISNHLYFYWYRQILGQKVEFLVSFYNNEISEKSEIFDDQFSVERPDGSNFTLKIRSTKLEDSAMYFCASTLPGGQETQYFGPGTRLLVL.

The chain employs TRBV27 and TRBJ1-6; the match to TRBD1 covers 9 bases. CDR3 length equals 15 residues. Germline loops: CDR1 MNHEY, CDR2 SMNVEV (reference sequence). With V trimmed by 8 bases and J by 9 bases, 11 bases remained unmatched. The CDR3 region has the DNA TGTGCCAGCCGTCGACAGGGGGACTCGATTTCACCCCTCCACTTT. Translation: CASRRQGDSISPLHF.

The J gene is TRBJ2-7, the V gene TRBV28, with D perhaps TRBD2 (6 bases). The V gene lost 5 bases and the J gene lost 1 base, with 15 bases spanning the gap. The CDR3 has 15 amino acids. Germline V gene data show CDR1 as MDHEN and CDR2 as SYDVKM. The DNA of the CDR3 is TGTGCCAGCAGTCCCCCGAGTGGGACTTCCTACGAGCAGTACTTC. Its protein is CASSPPSGTSYEQYF.